Listed below are T cell receptor beta chains from one sample, sequenced in a study of T-cell reconstitution after alpha-beta-depleted transplantation in children. Using its own MiXCR run on the PCR reads, TCRdb lists one record per CDR3 protein. The table has about 610,000 distinct CDR3 sequences, roughly a tenth seen once. The input for sequencing was PBMCs from the stem cell graft donor, taken from the stem cell graft. The receptors derive from a human donor who donated a stem cell graft to a child with acute myeloid leukemia. The CDR3 runs from the conserved cysteine through the conserved F or W. Fields, in order: J gene, V gene, CDR3 protein.

>TRBJ2-7|TRBV20-1
CSARYRTGTSRVEQYF
>TRBJ1-5|TRBV28
CASSFLWGGNQPQHF
>TRBJ2-1|TRBV27
CASRPRATGAEQFF
>TRBJ2-1|TRBV7-2
CASSPGSYNEQFF
>TRBJ2-3|TRBV7-3
CASSLTGTGRTDTQYF
>TRBJ2-5|TRBV29-1
CSVTAGLQETQYF
>TRBJ2-7|TRBV29-1
CSVDPGTGEQYF
>TRBJ1-2|TRBV6-5
CASSYTRDLYGYTF
>TRBJ2-7|TRBV6-1
CAGGKPSYEQYF
>TRBJ2-1|TRBV20-1
CSAGAVTGSYNEQFF
>TRBJ2-5|TRBV12-3/TRBV12-4
CASSLGLAVQETQYF
>TRBJ2-6|TRBV6-5
CASSSGLAASSGANVLTF
>TRBJ2-5|TRBV29-1
CSVEVQETQYF
>TRBJ2-1|TRBV3-1
CASSQLSGRGDEQFF
>TRBJ2-7|TRBV20-1
CSARVGVNSYEQYF
>TRBJ1-1|TRBV12-3/TRBV12-4
CASSPGPANTEAFF
>TRBJ2-1|TRBV11-1
CASSLGAGEQFF
>TRBJ1-5|TRBV6-2/TRBV6-3
CASSGTFRGRGQPQHF
>TRBJ2-1|TRBV6-2/TRBV6-3
CASSYQNNEQFF
>TRBJ2-1|TRBV24-1
CATSDIQGVNEQFF
>TRBJ2-7|TRBV7-2
CAGGKGPGPSYEQYF
>TRBJ2-7|TRBV6-2/TRBV6-3
CASTSRTSGSGRSYEQYF
>TRBJ2-1|TRBV12-3/TRBV12-4
CASSLAVEQFF
>TRBJ2-1|TRBV2
CASGNPSGSGEQFF
>TRBJ2-5|TRBV4-3
CASSLDGGRPQETQYF
>TRBJ2-2|TRBV20-1
CSARSNGQAIGTGELFF
>TRBJ1-4|TRBV5-1
CASSSDAQIGEKLFF
>TRBJ2-7|TRBV5-4
CASSPPAGVHEQYF
>TRBJ2-7|TRBV29-1
CSVEDPEREGAYEQYF
>TRBJ1-1|TRBV10-3
CAVRQGAEAFF
>TRBJ2-1|TRBV5-1
CASSFEGGRYNEQFF
>TRBJ2-2|TRBV29-1
CSVGGGAGRNTGELFF
>TRBJ2-1|TRBV11-2
CASSLMGEGLGYNEQFF
>TRBJ2-5|TRBV20-1
CSARDQGRGQETQYF
>TRBJ2-5|TRBV6-1
CASTPWEKREETQYF
>TRBJ2-3|TRBV7-9
CASSLKGPYTDTQYF